Described below is a single T cell receptor (beta chain) sequence and its context. No antigen is known for it. The CDR3 runs to 15 residues. Germline V gives CDR1 SGHKS, CDR2 YYEKEE (reference sequence). From the 5' RACE reads, TCRdb lists one entry per CDR3 protein and no DNA. The sample yields 150,000 or so distinct CDR3 sequences, of which the top ten take up less than 20%. These data are taken from a study of T cells expressing NK-cell markers. Regarding the study as a whole: Top CD8+ clonotypes included the dominant CD3+CD56+NKG2C+ clonotypes in several donors. One observes that, in several donors, these clonotypes were also the leading ones within the CD3+CD56-NKG2C+ fraction.

What was sequenced was blood T cells: a sorted CD56 or NKG2C T cell subset, CD4+ or CD8+ T cells, or bulk PBMC T cells (not recorded which). The genes are TRBV5-5 and TRBJ2-1; TCRdb proposes TRBD2, but this gene call is untestable without DNA. The receptor's source is a woman aged 18-70 years in good health. CDR3 loop: CASTPLAGGRNEQFF.